This T cell receptor (beta chain) was captured in a study of blood T cell repertoires in COVID-19 (dated by TCRdb to 2020 to 2022). For the wider study: The collaborator samples originated in the United States, Italy and Spain and spanned the acute and convalescent phases of COVID-19. The material from the prospective study consisted of cDNA or gDNA derived from T cells, B-cell-depleted T cells, or PBMCs. Deeply sampled blood TCRbeta repertoires from subjects exposed to, actively infected with, or recovered from COVID-19 were included in the dataset. The repertoires were made available in a free public database intended to serve as a resource for research on the immune response to SARS-CoV-2. Samples came from the ongoing ImmuneRACE study (first 160 participants) plus 1,254 subjects from 6 global collaborators. Nearly every sample came with metadata listing a de-identified subject ID, COVID-19 status, age in years and sex. Where available, HLA class I and class II types were obtained from metadata supplied by the sample provider rather than from assay-based typing. The investigation overall reported the following: Clinical and demographic metadata were provided uncurated, with the amount varying by source and participant.

Germline trimming amounts to 3 bases on V and 7 bases on J, with 5 as the count of junction bases outside the gene matches. The CDR3 goes from the cysteine to the phenylalanine over 15 residues. Of the read, only the CDR3 DNA is kept; its 45 bases are in frame from base 1. The germline V gene (reference sequence) supplies CDR1 LGHDT and CDR2 YNNKEL. This clone was recorded a few times. Its specific antigen is unknown. One base away there is no much larger clone; base qualities are not given. The collaborating institutions used their own protocols to collect whole blood in K2EDTA tubes. Collaborator samples were shipped for TCRbeta analysis as frozen whole blood, isolated PBMCs, or DNA extracted from either sample type. The immunoSEQ Assay, a bias-controlled multiplex PCR, was used to amplify TCRbeta CDR3 regions from genomic DNA. Processing in the source paper ran as follows. Within the assay, amplification of reference gene primers was used to estimate how many nucleated cells each sample contained. To quantify the absolute abundance of each unique TCRbeta CDR3 rearrangement, sequence reads were collapsed and filtered. For each sample, productive Simpson clonality was calculated by taking the square root of Simpson's diversity index across productive rearrangements. TCRdb retrieved this table from immuneACCESS and kept in-frame rearrangements only. Not all clones are present; in checked studies, unresolved V genes account for under half, and no reason is known for the remainder. That table furnishes V, J and clone size, whereas the DNA furnished D and trimming. The sample table shows 130,000 or so clones, and over 60% are seen once. Approximately 2% of the sample is in the top ten clones.

The sample consisted of peripheral blood. In this chain, TRBV3-1 (or the pseudogene TRBV3-2) is recombined with TRBJ1-6; 8 junctional bases match TRBD1. The receptor's source is a woman between 65 and 79 years old with acute or convalescent COVID-19. CDR3 reads: CASSQARQGNSPLHF. The DNA sequence follows: TGTGCCAGCAGCCAGGCAAGACAGGGGAATTCACCCCTCCACTTT.